This TCR beta chain was captured by sequencing in a study of OX40 agonist ivuxolimab in advanced cancers. Germline assignment: CDR1 MRHNA and CDR2 SNTAGT. The CDR3 sequence is 23 residues long. After removal of 1 base from V and 0 bases from J, the junction contained 24 bases not matched to a gene. Assay: immunoSEQ multiplex PCR; the TCRdb copy retains only in-frame clones and omits some. The table shows about 48,000 clones, with roughly 90% occurring only once. Any history of autoimmune disease or systemic immunosuppression disqualified patients. V gene TRBV6-4 combines with J gene TRBJ2-3; TRBD1 agrees at 8 bases. The material sequenced was CD4+ or CD8+ T cells sorted from blood, taken in a trial of the OX40 agonist ivuxolimab. The source of this sequence is an adult with an advanced solid tumor such as melanoma, head and neck, liver or kidney cancer. The CDR3 sequence is CASSDWGPPQMDREVISTDTQYF. In DNA form, the CDR3 reads TGTGCCAGCAGTGACTGGGGCCCCCCACAGATGGACAGGGAGGTCATCAGCACAGATACGCAGTATTTT.